Listed below are T cell receptor beta chains from one sample, sequenced in a study of T-cell memory formation after mild COVID-19. A single record per CDR3 protein comes from TCRdb applying MiXCR to the 5' RACE reads. In the table there are approximately 500,000 distinct CDR3 sequences, roughly 25% of which are singletons. The sequenced sample consisted of PBMCs or a T cell subset sorted from them (not recorded which). The receptor source for this set is an adult woman who had mild COVID-19 (a few samples of this study predate the infection). Cell type and time point are not known. Both conserved end residues are part of each CDR3. The D gene is left open where the match is weak. Clone size appears in some rows only: once, few, many, or a class for an expanded clone.

clone_size	j_call	d_call	v_call	cdr3_aa	cdr3_nt
few	TRBJ2-3	TRBD2	TRBV7-2	CASSSIRGGTDTQYF	TGTGCCAGCAGCTCTATTCGGGGGGGCACAGATACGCAGTATTTT
NA	TRBJ2-2	NA	TRBV24-1	CATSDPLTTGELFF	TGTGCCACCAGTGATCCCCTGACAACCGGGGAGCTGTTTTTT
NA	TRBJ2-1	NA	TRBV4-2	CASGAGSEQFF	TGTGCCAGCGGGGCCGGGAGTGAGCAGTTCTTC
few	TRBJ2-1	NA	TRBV7-3	CASSLGASNEQFF	TGTGCCAGCAGCTTGGGGGCGAGTAATGAGCAGTTCTTC
NA	TRBJ2-3	TRBD2	TRBV7-2	CASSPAWSAGGSDTQYF	TGTGCCAGCAGCCCCGCGTGGTCCGCGGGAGGTTCAGATACGCAGTATTTT
few	TRBJ2-7	TRBD1	TRBV6-2/TRBV6-3	CASSYSRQGSLYEQYF	TGTGCCAGCAGTTACTCCAGACAGGGGTCCCTCTACGAGCAGTACTTC
few	TRBJ2-1	NA	TRBV12-3/TRBV12-4	CASSPVDTYNEQFF	TGTGCCAGCAGTCCCGTGGACACCTACAATGAGCAGTTCTTC
few	TRBJ1-1	NA	TRBV5-1	CASSLDQGNTEAFF	TGCGCCAGCAGCTTGGATCAGGGGAACACTGAAGCTTTCTTT
few	TRBJ2-5	TRBD2	TRBV7-7	CASSFSGGFQETQYF	TGTGCCAGCAGCTTTAGCGGGGGGTTCCAAGAGACCCAGTACTTC
NA	TRBJ2-7	NA	TRBV20-1	CSARPGTLSYEQYF	TGCAGTGCTAGACCCGGGACACTCTCCTACGAGCAGTACTTC
NA	TRBJ1-1	NA	TRBV12-3/TRBV12-4	CASSFLIRDHLFNTEAFF	TGTGCCAGCAGTTTTTTGATCCGGGACCACCTTTTTAACACTGAAGCTTTCTTT